What follows describes a single T cell receptor (beta chain). Its antigen is currently unknown. The same CDR3 also results from other DNA sequences found in this sample. These data originate in a study of cytomegalovirus exposure and HLA in healthy donors. Across the whole study: Earlier work reported 117 million unique TCR beta sequences from 150 million to 200 million T cells.

Study results and limitations: Immune exposure information comprised only CMV serostatus. Clonal expansion was found to be greater in HLA-associated TCR beta chains than in equally common others in a later analysis.

Amplification used 60 Vbeta primers and 13 Jbeta primers. Produced via immunoSEQ multiplex PCR; TCRdb's table is partial and in-frame only. This sample's table has around 140,000 clones. This CDR3 is built from 11 residues. From germline, CDR1 is SQVTM and CDR2 ANQGSEA. V was clipped by 3 bases and J by 2 bases, with 4 bases between them. The chain carries TRBV29-1 and TRBJ1-1; no clear D. Source material: PBMCs. The sequence was obtained from a male donor in good health and CMV-seronegative. The CDR3 loop reads CSVDGNTEAFF. For the CDR3, the DNA is TGCAGCGTTGACGGTAACACTGAAGCTTTCTTT. Full variable domain (rest looked up from reference TRBV29-1 and TRBJ1-1): SAVISQKPSRDICQRGTSLTIQCQVDSQVTMMFWYRQQPGQSLTLIATANQGSEATYESGFVIDKFPISRPNLTFSTLTVSNMSPEDSSIYLCSVDGNTEAFFGQGTRLTVV.